This TCR beta chain was sequenced during a study of metastatic and nonmetastatic thyroid tumors. Findings and limits, study-wide: Significantly greater TCR beta diversity was reportedly found in malignant thyroid tumors than in benign nodules (in blood and tumor).

Patients had received no treatment of any kind before thyroid surgery. TCRdb called clones again from the PCR reads with MiXCR. The sample includes 85,000 to 100,000 clones, about 13% of them seen just once. The CDR3 runs to 19 residues. Germline V gives CDR1 SGDLS, CDR2 YYNGEE. Trimming left V 3 bases short and J 0 bases short, with 23 bases between. This clone came up many times. Its target is unknown. Material for sequencing was blood. This sequence joins TRBV9 and TRBJ2-3, with D perhaps assigned TRBD1 or TRBD2 (5 bases each). The clonotype comes from a female donor with papillary thyroid cancer or a benign thyroid nodule (not recorded which). Some clones in this sample may be carry-over from other donors' samples. DNA for the CDR3: TGTGCCAGCAGCGGACGTTCCGCACGGGACGACGCCAGCACAGATACGCAGTATTTT. Its protein product is CASSGRSARDDASTDTQYF.